This T cell receptor (beta chain) was observed in a study of blood T cells in healthy people across ages. The CDR3 has 15 residues. V gave up 5 bases and J gave up 1 base; unmatched junction bases: 6. Germline V gives CDR1 SGHVS, CDR2 FNYEAQ. For the second PCR, which ran for 7 to 11 cycles, a sample-barcoded 5' primer and a J-beta primer mix were used. TCRdb itself ran the 5' RACE reads through MiXCR, one entry per CDR3 protein. The sample lists 600,000 or so distinct CDR3 sequences, about 30% seen once, with approximately 14% in the top ten. This clonotype showed up many times. Specimen: blood. The chain couples TRBV7-6 to TRBJ2-5; 8 bases fit TRBD2. This receptor was taken from a woman of 80 years or more in good health. Here the CDR3 DNA reads TGTGCCAGCAGCCCATACGGACTAGCCCAAGAGACCCAGTACTTC. Translated, it gives CASSPYGLAQETQYF.